This is a list of T cell receptor beta chains from one sample in a study of blood T cell repertoires in COVID-19. This table comes from immunoSEQ multiplex PCR, and its TCRdb copy is limited to in-frame clones, with some not included. The sample yields about 100,000 clones, roughly 92% seen once. Sequencing was carried out using peripheral blood. Receptors were obtained from a man between 50 and 59 years old with active COVID-19. Each CDR3 is given without its conserved first and last residue. Fields, in order: V gene, D gene, J gene, CDR3 protein. D genes are given only for firm matches.

>TRBV7-9|NA|TRBJ2-7
ASSSGTYYEQY
>TRBV11-2|TRBD1|TRBJ2-3
ASSLERTGSSDTQY
>TRBV19|TRBD1|TRBJ2-2
ASSKGTGGNTGELF
>TRBV5-1|TRBD2|TRBJ2-1
ASCVGLAGVNEQF
>TRBV4-1|NA|TRBJ2-3
ASSQVQGSSDTQY
>TRBV19|TRBD1|TRBJ1-5
ASSMQWTGTQPQH
>TRBV5-1|TRBD2|TRBJ2-1
ASSLVWASGDNEQF
>TRBV3-1/TRBV3-2|NA|TRBJ2-5
ASSPQGLIREGQY
>TRBV5-5|NA|TRBJ2-1
ASSLSPFGYNEQF
>TRBV6-5|TRBD1|TRBJ1-1
ASSRGQMNTEAF
>TRBV2|TRBD2|TRBJ2-7
ASSLREGVGEQY
>TRBV19|NA|TRBJ2-1
ASSMGGNEQF
>TRBV6-2/TRBV6-3|NA|TRBJ2-2
ASSLLRGRETGELF
>TRBV11-3|TRBD1|TRBJ2-1
ASSSDNRGLNEQF
>TRBV2|NA|TRBJ1-4
ASSPAGAQEKLF
>TRBV11-3|NA|TRBJ1-1
ASSSRQVEAF
>TRBV7-9|TRBD1|TRBJ1-1
ASSLTGRNTEAF
>TRBV7-9|TRBD1|TRBJ1-2
ASSLRDRIYGGYT
>TRBV12-3/TRBV12-4|NA|TRBJ1-2
ASSLRENYGYT
>TRBV4-1|NA|TRBJ1-1
ASSQDEWAEAF
>TRBV2|NA|TRBJ2-3
ASSESYTQY
>TRBV14|NA|TRBJ1-1
ASSQDVLNRPPGGAF
>TRBV7-9|NA|TRBJ2-5
ASSQIGGRTQETQY
>TRBV28|TRBD1|TRBJ1-1
ASSPPYGQAGTEAF
>TRBV4-2|NA|TRBJ2-5
ASSQVAGVETQY
>TRBV19|TRBD1|TRBJ2-5
ASNGQGETQY
>TRBV19|NA|TRBJ2-7
ASRQVLSRGEQY
>TRBV25-1|TRBD2|TRBJ2-4
AIPRTSGNRKDKNIQY